Presented here are 9 T cell receptor beta chains from one specimen sequenced in a study of T-cell memory formation after mild COVID-19. TCRdb called the 5' RACE reads again in MiXCR, with one record for every CDR3 protein. This sample has around 320,000 distinct CDR3 sequences, with approximately 14% found just once. The sequenced material came from PBMCs or a T cell subset sorted from them (not recorded which). Source of these receptors: a man between 18 and 35 years old who had mild COVID-19 (a few samples of this study predate the infection). Cell type and time point are not known.

The V and J genes are TRBV5-1 and TRBJ1-1; tentative D call: TRBD1 (5 bases). CDR3 length: 15 amino acids. Germline loops: CDR1 SGHRS, CDR2 YFSETQ. V was shortened by 4 bases and J by 1 base, with 14 bases between the two germline ends. The CDR3: CASSLRVAANTEAFF. The CDR3 nucleotides read TGCGCCAGCAGCCTCAGGGTGGCTGCGAACACTGAAGCTTTCTTT.

The chain is built from TRBV4-2 and TRBJ2-3; D is possibly TRBD2 (5 bases). The CDR3 consists of 15 residues. V lost 0 bases, J lost 6 bases, and 13 bases lay in between. CDR1 and CDR2 (germline): LGHNA, YNFKEQ. The CDR3 region is CASSQEEARGDTQYF. CDR3 DNA sequence: TGTGCCAGCAGCCAAGAGGAGGCCCGAGGGGATACGCAGTATTTT.

This clonotype was detected ten times or more. V usage is TRBV3-1 and J usage is TRBJ2-5; perhaps D is TRBD1 or TRBD2 (5 bases each). CDR1 and CDR2 (germline): LGHDT, YNNKEL (reference sequence). V dropped 6 bases and J dropped 3 bases, with 11 bases sitting between them. The CDR3 spans 13 residues. The CDR3 region has the DNA TGTGCCAGCAGGCTCCGAGGGGAAGAGACCCAGTACTTC. Translation gives CASRLRGEETQYF.

This clonotype turned up a few times. V and J are TRBV7-2 and TRBJ1-2, with 7 bases fitting TRBD1. Germline V lookup: CDR1 SGHTA, CDR2 FQGNSA. V gave up 4 bases and J gave up 8 bases; unmatched junction bases: 7. This CDR3 has 13 amino acids. The CDR3 region is CASSSQGLEGYTF. CDR3 nucleotides: TGTGCCAGCAGCTCACAGGGGCTGGAGGGCTACACCTTC. Full variable domain (rest looked up from reference TRBV7-2 and TRBJ1-2): GAGVSQSPSNKVTEKGKDVELRCDPISGHTALYWYRQSLGQGLEFLIYFQGNSAPDKSGLPSDRFSAERTGGSVSTLTIQRTQQEDSAVYLCASSSQGLEGYTFGSGTRLTVV.

This clonotype was detected many times. This chain joins TRBV27 and TRBJ1-2, with 7 positions matching TRBD1. This CDR3 is 13 amino acids long. The trim removed 5 bases at V and 4 bases at J, leaving 4 bases unmatched. Germline V CDR1 and CDR2: MNHEY, SMNVEV (reference sequence). CDR3 sequence reads: CASSLDRLYGYTF. CDR3 sequence (DNA): TGTGCCAGCAGTCTGGACAGGCTCTATGGCTACACCTTC.

This chain links TRBV6-2 or TRBV6-3 with TRBJ2-1; D remains ambiguous. Trimming shortened V by 5 bases and J by 4 bases, and 15 bases separated the two germline ends. Germline V lookup: CDR1 MNHEY, CDR2 SVGEGT. The CDR3 runs to 15 residues. CDR3 loop: CASSTRPGRYNEQFF. DNA of the CDR3: TGTGCCAGCAGTACCCGGCCAGGACGATACAATGAGCAGTTCTTC.

V gene TRBV7-9 combines with J gene TRBJ2-1; 7 positions agree with TRBD2. This CDR3 has 13 residues. The J segment lost 8 bases and the V segment lost 5 bases, leaving 6 bases of the junction unmatched. Per germline, CDR1 SEHNR and CDR2 FQNEAQ (reference sequence). This CDR3 reads CASSRGVADEQFF. As DNA, the CDR3 is TGTGCCAGCAGCCGGGGGGTCGCCGATGAGCAGTTCTTC.

V is TRBV4-1 and J is TRBJ2-1; possible D gene TRBD2, 6 bases. Germline lookup yields CDR1 MGHRA and CDR2 YSYEKL. Trimming cost V 0 bases and J 5 bases, with 17 bases left between them. The CDR3 has 17 amino acids. The CDR3 protein is CASSQDPAGRKHNEQFF. The DNA of the CDR3 is TGCGCCAGCAGCCAAGATCCCGCGGGGAGGAAGCACAATGAGCAGTTCTTC.

The chain carries TRBV7-6 and TRBJ2-5, with 12 bases that match TRBD2. J was trimmed by 3 bases and V by 5 bases; bases with no gene match: 4. Per germline, CDR1 SGHVS and CDR2 FNYEAQ. This CDR3 is built from 15 residues. The CDR3 loop reads CASSLRLAGEETQYF. As DNA, the CDR3 is TGTGCCAGCAGCCTCCGACTAGCGGGGGAAGAGACCCAGTACTTC. Full variable domain (rest looked up from reference TRBV7-6 and TRBJ2-5): GAGVSQSPRYKVTKRGQDVALRCDPISGHVSLYWYRQALGQGPEFLTYFNYEAQQDKSGLPNDRFSAERPEGSISTLTIQRTEQRDSAMYRCASSLRLAGEETQYFGPGTRLLVL.